This T cell receptor beta chain came from a study of beta chain features in type 1 diabetes. Notes on the study in general: Type 1 diabetes patients had TCRB CDR3s that were shorter (moderately but significantly so) in all four CD4+ subsets. The VDJ junctions of type 1 diabetes patients carried fewer insertions and more deletions.

Germline-derived CDR1 and CDR2 are SGHTA and FQGNSA. Trimming shortened V by 6 bases and J by 7 bases, and 16 bases separated the two germline ends. The CDR3 sequence is 14 residues long. Note on this clone: Its specificity is not known.

The entirety of the isolated RNA underwent reverse transcription, so expressed TCRB transcripts were sequenced. The assay was immunoSEQ multiplex PCR, and TCRdb's table has in-frame clones only and misses some. The data hold fewer than 200,000 clones, with 9% to 12% observed a single time. The V gene is TRBV7-2, the J gene TRBJ2-4; possibly TRBD1 for D (5 bases). The clonotype comes from a man aged 30 to 39 with type 1 diabetes. Sequencing was performed on central memory CD4+ T cells from blood. CDR3 nucleotide sequence: TGTGCCAGCAGTCTAGGGGTTAATCGTAACATTCAGTACTTC. Residues: CASSLGVNRNIQYF.